One sample yielded the 8 T cell receptor beta chains listed below, sequenced in a study of blood T cell repertoires in COVID-19. The table came from immunoSEQ multiplex PCR; TCRdb's copy has only in-frame clones and leaves some out. The sample includes approximately 150,000 clones, approximately 85% seen only once; the top ten take under 3.5%. Sequencing was done on a sample of peripheral blood. The receptors derive from a woman over 75 with COVID-19, enrolled during active disease.

This chain connects TRBV19 to TRBJ1-1; TRBD1 matches 9 bases. The CDR3 loop spans 19 amino acids. V shed 5 bases and J 5 bases; nucleotides not matched to a gene: 21. Germline V gene sequence: CDR1 LNHDA, CDR2 SQIVND (reference sequence). The CDR3 coding sequence is TGTGCCAGTAGTTCTTTGATGGGGCGGACAGGGGCCTGGGGTACTGAAGCTTTCTTT. Its protein is CASSSLMGRTGAWGTEAFF.

V is TRBV21-1 and J is TRBJ1-6; TRBD1 is the table's D call, not checked against the DNA. TRBV21-1 is shown as a pseudogene. The CDR3 sequence is 15 residues long. CDR3 protein: CASSTYGQGNSPLHF. DNA for the CDR3: TGTGCCAGCAGCACCTACGGACAGGGGAATTCACCCCTCCACTTT.

The chain recombines TRBV7-3 with TRBJ2-2; 7 bases match TRBD1. The trim removed 6 bases at V and 0 bases at J, leaving 1 base unmatched. The CDR3 totals 14 residues. Per germline, CDR1 SGHTA and CDR2 FQGTGA. The CDR3 reads CASRGGANTGELFF. The CDR3 DNA reads as TGTGCCAGCAGAGGGGGCGCGAACACCGGGGAGCTGTTTTTT.

The CDR3 nucleotides read TGTGCCAGCAGCCAGGATAGCGGGGGGGAATTCTACGAGCAGTACTTC. Translated, it gives CASSQDSGGEFYEQYF. The chain couples TRBV4-2 to TRBJ2-7, with 11 bases matching TRBD2. CDR1 and CDR2 from the germline V gene are LGHNA and YNFKEQ. V was clipped by 3 bases and J by 3 bases; unmatched bases: 7. This CDR3 spans 16 amino acids.

V and J are TRBV6-1 and TRBJ1-1; 8 bases fit TRBD1. Germline CDR1 is MNHNS and CDR2 is SASEGT. Trimming at V came to 3 bases and at J to 7 bases, leaving 10 bases not matched to a gene. The CDR3 length is 15 residues. CDR3 amino acids: CASSDGQGMSGEAFF. CDR3 sequence (DNA): TGTGCCAGCAGTGACGGACAGGGAATGTCTGGTGAAGCTTTCTTT.

This chain joins TRBV2 and TRBJ2-1; D not resolved. The germline CDR1 and CDR2 sequences are SNHLY and FYNNEI. The CDR3 loop spans 12 amino acids. Trimming shortened V by 6 bases and J by 6 bases, and 9 bases separated the two germline ends. Here the CDR3 reads CASRSDSNEQFF. The CDR3 DNA is TGTGCCAGCAGATCAGACTCCAATGAGCAGTTCTTC.

V is TRBV28 and J is TRBJ2-1; 7 bases are shared with TRBD2. After removal of 2 bases from V and 4 bases from J, the junction contained 14 bases not matched to a gene. Germline V gives CDR1 MDHEN, CDR2 SYDVKM. The CDR3 runs 18 residues. CDR3 loop: CASSLALGGGTSYNEQFF. CDR3 sequence (DNA): TGTGCCAGCAGTTTAGCTCTTGGGGGGGGAACCTCTTACAATGAGCAGTTCTTC.

The chain employs TRBV3-1 (or the pseudogene TRBV3-2) and TRBJ1-2; 7 bases are shared with TRBD1. Trimming cost V 2 bases and J 7 bases; bases outside gene matches: 7. CDR3 size: 14 residues. Germline CDR1 LGHDT, CDR2 YNNKEL (reference sequence). DNA of the CDR3: TGTGCCAGCAGCCAATACGGACAGGTTTCTGGCTACACCTTC. It translates to CASSQYGQVSGYTF.